This is a list of T cell receptor beta chains from one sample in a study of cytomegalovirus exposure and HLA in healthy donors. The method was immunoSEQ multiplex PCR; TCRdb's version includes in-frame clones alone and lacks a portion of them. The table lists approximately 140,000 clones, roughly 73% of them singletons, with under 2% in the top ten. The sample taken for sequencing was PBMCs. These receptors all come from a female donor in good health and CMV-seronegative. The CDR3 runs from the conserved cysteine through the conserved F or W. D genes are given only for firm matches. Clone sizes are given selectively: once, few, many, or a class where the clone is expanded.

v_call	d_call	j_call	clone_size	cdr3_length	cdr3_nt	cdr3_aa
TRBV6-1	TRBD2	TRBJ2-1	-	15	TGTGCCAGCAGCGCCAGCGGGAGCTCCTACAATGAGCAGTTCTTC	CASSASGSSYNEQFF
TRBV27	TRBD1	TRBJ1-2	-	13	TGTGCCAGCAGTTTGGACAGGGGCTATGGCTACACCTTC	CASSLDRGYGYTF
TRBV7-7	-	TRBJ2-5	-	13	TGTGCTAGCAGCCCGCTGGCCCAAGAGACCCAGTACTTC	CASSPLAQETQYF
TRBV7-8	-	TRBJ2-1	few	15	TGTGCCAGCAGCTTACAGGGCAGCTCCTACAATGAGCAGTTCTTC	CASSLQGSSYNEQFF
TRBV7-9	-	TRBJ2-7	-	12	TGTGCCAGCAGCCTGCAGGGTGGCGAGCAGTACTTC	CASSLQGGEQYF
TRBV18	TRBD2	TRBJ2-1	-	15	TGTGCCAGCTCACCTTCTAGCGGGTCCCACGATGAGCAGTTCTTC	CASSPSSGSHDEQFF
TRBV6-5	-	TRBJ1-4	-	14	TGTGCCAGCATCAGGCCGGCAACTAATGAAAAACTGTTTTTT	CASIRPATNEKLFF
TRBV30	TRBD1	TRBJ1-2	-	17	TGTGCCTGGAGTAAAGGTACAGGGGGTTTTGCTAGCTATGGCTACACCTTC	CAWSKGTGGFASYGYTF
TRBV28	TRBD2	TRBJ2-7	-	17	TGTGCCAGCAGTTTACCCCCTCTAGCGGGAGGATCCTCGGGGCAGTACTTC	CASSLPPLAGGSSGQYF
TRBV18	TRBD1	TRBJ2-2	-	16	TGTGCCAGCTCAGCACAAACAGGGGAAATCACCGGGGAGCTGTTTTTT	CASSAQTGEITGELFF
TRBV19	TRBD1	TRBJ2-1	-	14	TGTGCCAGTAGTGCCAGACAGGGTCAGAATGAGCAGTTCTTC	CASSARQGQNEQFF
TRBV27	-	TRBJ2-7	few	13	TGTGCCAGCAGTCCCGCAGGGGAGAGGGAGCAGTACTTC	CASSPAGEREQYF
TRBV6-5	TRBD1	TRBJ2-3	-	14	TGTGCCACCCGCCGGGGACAGGGGAAAGATACGCAGTATTTT	CATRRGQGKDTQYF
TRBV6-5	-	TRBJ1-2	-	15	TGTGCCAGCAGTTCCGGAGAGGGAGGGGTTGATGGCTACACCTTC	CASSSGEGGVDGYTF
TRBV7-9	TRBD1	TRBJ1-1	-	12	TGTGCCAGCAGCCCAAGACAGGGCCGAGCTTTCTTT	CASSPRQGRAFF
TRBV18	-	TRBJ2-5	-	14	TGTGCCAGCTCTCTTCGACAGGAGCAAGAGACCCAGTACTTC	CASSLRQEQETQYF
TRBV6-5	-	TRBJ2-7	-	13	TGTGCCAGCAGTCGTTCCCGTACGGGGGAGCAGTACTTC	CASSRSRTGEQYF
TRBV6-6	-	TRBJ2-7	-	16	TGTGCCAGCACCTCCCCGGGTACAGGGCGGACCTACGAGCAGTACTTC	CASTSPGTGRTYEQYF
TRBV20-1	TRBD1	TRBJ1-2	-	11	TGCAGTGCTGGACAGGACTATGGCTACACCTTC	CSAGQDYGYTF
TRBV28	TRBD1	TRBJ2-5	-	14	TGTGCCAGCAGTTTAACCGGACAGGGAGAAAAGCAGTACTTC	CASSLTGQGEKQYF
TRBV10-3	TRBD1	TRBJ1-3	few	16	TGTGCCATCAGTGAGGGGGACAGGATCTCTGGAAACACCATATATTTT	CAISEGDRISGNTIYF
TRBV29-1	TRBD1	TRBJ2-7	once	14	TGCAGCGTTGGGGAGACAGGGGGGGCCCACGAGCAGTACTTC	CSVGETGGAHEQYF
TRBV6-4	TRBD1	TRBJ1-2	-	14	TGTGCCAGCAGTGGCTCGACAGGGGAATCTGGCTACACCTTC	CASSGSTGESGYTF
TRBV7-9	-	TRBJ1-2	-	14	TGTTCCAGCAGCTTAGATCCAGGGCTGGATGGCTACACCTTC	CSSSLDPGLDGYTF
TRBV30	-	TRBJ2-5	-	13	TGTGCCTGGAGGGTACATGCCCAAGAGACCCAGTACTTC	CAWRVHAQETQYF
TRBV28	-	TRBJ1-1	few	11	TGTGCCAGTGACAGTAACACTGAAGCTTTCTTT	CASDSNTEAFF
TRBV5-1	TRBD2	TRBJ2-1	-	15	TGCGCCAGCAGCTCCACCGGGACTAGCGGCAATGAGCAGTTCTTC	CASSSTGTSGNEQFF
TRBV29-1	TRBD2	TRBJ2-1	-	11	TGCAGCTACCGGGGGGTATACGAGCAGTTCTTC	CSYRGVYEQFF
TRBV6-1	TRBD1	TRBJ1-2	few	14	TGTGCCAGCAGTGATTTAGGACAGGGGTATGGCTACACCTTC	CASSDLGQGYGYTF
TRBV18	-	TRBJ1-5	-	16	TGTGCCAGCTCCCCGTCCCGGGATAATAAAAATCAGCCCCAGCATTTT	CASSPSRDNKNQPQHF
TRBV19	TRBD1	TRBJ1-1	-	18	TGTGCCAGTATCAGTTTAAGTCCAGGGGGGCGGACGAACACTGAAGCTTTCTTT	CASISLSPGGRTNTEAFF
TRBV28	TRBD2	TRBJ2-3	-	15	TGTGCCAGCAGCCTAGGACTAGATTCCACAGATACGCAGTATTTT	CASSLGLDSTDTQYF
TRBV19	TRBD1	TRBJ2-7	-	16	TGTGCCAGTAGTACCAAAGCCGGGACAGGGGGCTACGAGCAGTACTTC	CASSTKAGTGGYEQYF